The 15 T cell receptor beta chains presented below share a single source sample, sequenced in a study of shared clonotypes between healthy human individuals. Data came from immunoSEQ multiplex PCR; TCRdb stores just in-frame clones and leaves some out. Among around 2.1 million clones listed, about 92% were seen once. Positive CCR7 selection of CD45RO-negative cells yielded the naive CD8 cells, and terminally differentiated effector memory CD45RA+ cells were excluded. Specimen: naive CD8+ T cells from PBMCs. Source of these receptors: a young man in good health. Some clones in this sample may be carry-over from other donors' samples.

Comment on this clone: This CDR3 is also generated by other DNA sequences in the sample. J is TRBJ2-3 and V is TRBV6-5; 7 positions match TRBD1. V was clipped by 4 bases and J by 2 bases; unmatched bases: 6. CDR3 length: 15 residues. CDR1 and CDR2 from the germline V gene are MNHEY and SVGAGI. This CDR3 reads CASSSGTVSTDTQYF. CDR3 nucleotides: TGTGCCAGCAGTTCCGGGACAGTCTCCACAGATACGCAGTATTTT.

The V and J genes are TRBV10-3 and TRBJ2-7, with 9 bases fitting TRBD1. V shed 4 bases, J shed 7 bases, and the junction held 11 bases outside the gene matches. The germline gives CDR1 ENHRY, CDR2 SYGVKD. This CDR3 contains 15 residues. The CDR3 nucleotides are TGTGCCATCAGTGTGGGGACAGGGATATTGGGGGAGCAGTACTTC. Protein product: CAISVGTGILGEQYF.

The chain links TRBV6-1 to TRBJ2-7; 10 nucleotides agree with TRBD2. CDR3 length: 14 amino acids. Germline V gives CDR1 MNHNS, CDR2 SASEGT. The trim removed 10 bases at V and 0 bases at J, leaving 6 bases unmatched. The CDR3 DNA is TGTGCCACCAGACTAGCGGGTGCCTCCTACGAGCAGTACTTC. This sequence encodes CATRLAGASYEQYF.

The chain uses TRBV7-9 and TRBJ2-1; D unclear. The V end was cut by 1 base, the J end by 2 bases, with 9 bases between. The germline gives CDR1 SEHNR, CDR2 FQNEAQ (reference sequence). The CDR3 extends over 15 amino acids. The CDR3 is CASSLGVPAYNEQFF. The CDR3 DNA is TGTGCCAGCAGCTTAGGAGTGCCCGCCTACAATGAGCAGTTCTTC.

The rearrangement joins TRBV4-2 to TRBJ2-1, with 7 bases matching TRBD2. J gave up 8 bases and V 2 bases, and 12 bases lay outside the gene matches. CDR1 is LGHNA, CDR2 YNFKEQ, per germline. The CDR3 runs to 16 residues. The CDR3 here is CASSQRSGGSSDEQFF. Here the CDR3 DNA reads TGTGCCAGCAGCCAACGCTCTGGCGGGAGTAGTGATGAGCAGTTCTTC.

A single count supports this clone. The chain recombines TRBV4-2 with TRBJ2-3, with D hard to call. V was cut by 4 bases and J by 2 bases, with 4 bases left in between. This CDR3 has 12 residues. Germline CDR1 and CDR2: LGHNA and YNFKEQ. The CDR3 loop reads CASSPYTDTQYF. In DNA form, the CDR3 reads TGTGCCAGCAGCCCCTACACAGATACGCAGTATTTT.

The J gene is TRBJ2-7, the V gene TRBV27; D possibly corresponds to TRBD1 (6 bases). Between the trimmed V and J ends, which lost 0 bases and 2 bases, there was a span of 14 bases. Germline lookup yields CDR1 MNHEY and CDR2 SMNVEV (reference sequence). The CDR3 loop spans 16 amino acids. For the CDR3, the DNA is TGTGCCAGCAGTTTATCGATTACAGGGCCTACCTACGAGCAGTACTTC. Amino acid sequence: CASSLSITGPTYEQYF.

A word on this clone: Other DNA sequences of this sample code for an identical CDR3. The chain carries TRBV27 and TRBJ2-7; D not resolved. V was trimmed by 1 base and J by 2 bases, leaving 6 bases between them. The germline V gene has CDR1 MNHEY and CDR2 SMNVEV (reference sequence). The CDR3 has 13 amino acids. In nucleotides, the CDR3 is TGTGCCAGCAGTTTATTGGGTACCTACGAGCAGTACTTC. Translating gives CASSLLGTYEQYF.

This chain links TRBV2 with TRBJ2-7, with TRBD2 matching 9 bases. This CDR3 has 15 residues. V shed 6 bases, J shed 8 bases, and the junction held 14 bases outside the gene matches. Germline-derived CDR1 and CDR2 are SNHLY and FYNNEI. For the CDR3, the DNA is TGTGCCAGCAGGGAAAGACTAGCGGAACCCCTGAAGCAGTACTTC. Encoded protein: CASRERLAEPLKQYF.

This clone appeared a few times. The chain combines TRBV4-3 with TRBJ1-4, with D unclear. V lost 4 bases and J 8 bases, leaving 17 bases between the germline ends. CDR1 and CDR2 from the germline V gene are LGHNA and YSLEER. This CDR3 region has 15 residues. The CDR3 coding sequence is TGCGCCAGCAGCCGGCTGACAAAGGATGGGGAAAAACTGTTTTTT. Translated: CASSRLTKDGEKLFF.

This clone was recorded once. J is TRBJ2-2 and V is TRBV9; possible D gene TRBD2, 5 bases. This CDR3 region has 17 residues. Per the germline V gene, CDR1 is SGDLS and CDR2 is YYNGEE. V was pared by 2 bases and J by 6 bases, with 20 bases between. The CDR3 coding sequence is TGTGCCAGCAGCGTGAATCGGGCTAGCTCTCTCCCCGGGGAGCTGTTTTTT. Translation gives CASSVNRASSLPGELFF.

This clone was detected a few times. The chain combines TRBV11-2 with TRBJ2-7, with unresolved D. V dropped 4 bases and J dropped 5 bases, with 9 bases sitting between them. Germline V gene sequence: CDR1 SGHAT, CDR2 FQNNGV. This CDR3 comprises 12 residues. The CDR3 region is CASSYVGHEQYF. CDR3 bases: TGTGCCAGCAGCTACGTCGGGCACGAGCAGTACTTC.

CDR3 amino acids: CASSAPGSPYEQYF. The CDR3 DNA reads as TGCGCCAGCAGTGCCCCCGGGTCCCCCTACGAGCAGTACTTC. This chain links TRBV10-2 with TRBJ2-7; no clear D gene. This CDR3 is built from 14 residues. V dropped 4 bases and J dropped 2 bases, with 12 bases sitting between them. The germline V gene encodes CDR1 WSHSY and CDR2 SAAADI.

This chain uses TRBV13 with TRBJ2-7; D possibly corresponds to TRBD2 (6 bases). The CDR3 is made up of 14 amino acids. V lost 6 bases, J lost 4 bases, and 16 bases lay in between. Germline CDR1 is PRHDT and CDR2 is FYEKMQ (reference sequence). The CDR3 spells CASSLEGMRYEQYF. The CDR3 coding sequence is TGTGCCAGCAGTCTGGAGGGGATGAGGTACGAGCAGTACTTC.

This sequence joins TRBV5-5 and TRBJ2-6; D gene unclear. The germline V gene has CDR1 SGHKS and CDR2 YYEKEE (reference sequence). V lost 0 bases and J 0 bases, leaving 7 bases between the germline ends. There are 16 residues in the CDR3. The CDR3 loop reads CASSLGVGSGANVLTF. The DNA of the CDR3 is TGTGCCAGCAGCTTGGGGGTGGGCTCTGGGGCCAACGTCCTGACTTTC.